This T cell receptor beta chain came from a study of Ad26.COV2.S vaccination and SARS-CoV-2 variants. Treatment in this sample: roughly 18 received Ad26.COV2.S at low or high dose, single or two shots; roughly five received placebo; per-sample allocation not given. Samples analyzed were those drawn on day 63 after the first vaccine or placebo injection. The CDR3 has 20 residues. Germline V gene sequence: CDR1 LGHDT, CDR2 YNNKEL (reference sequence). V shed 1 base and J 5 bases; nucleotides not matched to a gene: 16. Produced via immunoSEQ multiplex PCR; TCRdb's table is partial and in-frame only. The table has roughly 380,000 clones, approximately 84% seen once.

The source is a person aged 18 to 59 who received the Ad26.COV2.S COVID-19 vaccine or a placebo. J is TRBJ2-2 and V is TRBV3-1 (or the pseudogene TRBV3-2), with 10 bases aligning to TRBD2. Here the sequenced sample was peripheral blood, taken in a trial of Ad26.COV2.S vaccine versus placebo. The CDR3 is CASSQGPLQRGGARTGELFF. The CDR3 DNA reads TGTGCCAGCAGCCAAGGACCTCTCCAGCGGGGGGGCGCTAGGACCGGGGAGCTGTTTTTT.